One T cell receptor (beta chain) is described in this entry. Its antigen is currently unknown. The table came from immunoSEQ multiplex PCR; TCRdb's copy has only in-frame clones and leaves some out. The sample has tens of thousands of clones; around 80% are singletons. The record originates from a study of T cell responses to AZD1222 COVID-19 vaccine. On the study more broadly: Second doses at about 4 or about 12 weeks were pooled. The study, taken as a whole, reports: Reportedly, nearly half the spike-specific TCRs target unmutated variant regions. Donor demographics were predominantly white British with a female majority; clonal diversity may be underestimated. After the peak T cell response, and only then, were repertoires sampled.

Germline assignment: CDR1 KGHSH and CDR2 LQKENI. The CDR3 has 15 amino acids. V lost 3 bases to trimming and J lost 2 bases; unmatched junction nucleotides: 1. Sequencing was performed on peripheral blood, taken on day 0 of AZD1222 vaccination. The gene calls are TRBV18 and TRBJ2-6; 7 nucleotides line up with TRBD1. The sequence derives from an adult in good health. The CDR3 nucleotides read TGTGCCAGCTCACCTACAGGGGCTGGGGCCAACGTCCTGACTTTC. Amino acids: CASSPTGAGANVLTF.